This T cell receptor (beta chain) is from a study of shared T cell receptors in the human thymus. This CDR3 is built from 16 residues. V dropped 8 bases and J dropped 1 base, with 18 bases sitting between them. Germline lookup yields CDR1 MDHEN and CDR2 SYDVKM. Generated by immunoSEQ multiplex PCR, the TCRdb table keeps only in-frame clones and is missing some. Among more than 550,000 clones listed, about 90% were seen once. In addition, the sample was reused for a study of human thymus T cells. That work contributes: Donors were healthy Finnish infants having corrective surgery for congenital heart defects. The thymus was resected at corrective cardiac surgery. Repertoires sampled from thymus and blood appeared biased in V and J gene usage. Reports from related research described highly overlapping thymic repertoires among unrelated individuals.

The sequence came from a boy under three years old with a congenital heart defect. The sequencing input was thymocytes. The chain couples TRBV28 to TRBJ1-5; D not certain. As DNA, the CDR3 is TGTGCCAGCGGCCCCGGGTCCCGCGTGAGCAATCAGCCCCAGCATTTT. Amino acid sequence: CASGPGSRVSNQPQHF.